This record looks at one T cell receptor beta chain sequence and its context. Trimming cost V 3 bases and J 4 bases; bases outside gene matches: 9. The CDR3 sequence is 16 residues long. Germline-derived CDR1 and CDR2 are LNHNV and YYDKDF (reference sequence). Data came from immunoSEQ multiplex PCR; TCRdb stores just in-frame clones and leaves some out. The sample holds roughly 77,000 clones, about 87% seen once. The sample comes from a study of blood T cell repertoires in COVID-19. This TCR was sampled from a woman at least 80 years old with active COVID-19. The rearrangement uses TRBV15 and TRBJ2-1, with 7 positions matching TRBD1. Source material: peripheral blood. The CDR3 DNA follows: TGTGCCACCAGCAGTGCTAACCGGGACAGTTACAATGAGCAGTTCTTC. Translating it yields CATSSANRDSYNEQFF.